This record covers a single TCR beta chain. Antigen: not known. It was RNA transcripts that yielded the amplified TCR beta CDR3 regions. Researchers ran a first-round RT-PCR on the TCR CDR3 using the HTBI primer set. TCRdb re-analysed the multiplex PCR reads in MiXCR, keeping a single row per CDR3 protein. The sample has over 250,000 distinct CDR3 sequences; 25% to 30% are singletons. This record belongs to a study of T cells in Graves' hyperthyroidism and ophthalmopathy. Study-wide background: Peripheral blood was drawn at first diagnosis, prior to all treatment.

Findings and limits, study-wide: Clonotypes that were expanded in thyroid above 0.001 mostly appeared in blood too.

V lost 6 bases to trimming and J lost 4 bases, with 15 bases between them. Germline CDR1 is MNHEY and CDR2 is SVGEGT. The length of the CDR3 is 14 residues. The chain employs TRBV6-2 or TRBV6-3 and TRBJ1-1; no firm D call. The sample taken for sequencing was blood. The origin of this receptor is a man aged 40-49 years with Graves' hyperthyroidism that later progressed to Graves' ophthalmopathy. The CDR3: CASSLAFRGTEAFF. The CDR3 DNA reads TGTGCCAGCAGCCTCGCTTTTCGCGGCACTGAAGCTTTCTTT.